What follows are 3 T cell receptor beta chains derived from one specimen sequenced in a study of blood T cell repertoires in COVID-19. Clones were read by immunoSEQ multiplex PCR, and TCRdb kept only the in-frame ones, dropping some. Of 350,000 to 450,000 clones detected, about 87% appear once; the ten largest clones hold around 3%. The sample taken for sequencing was peripheral blood. These receptors originate from a human donor in a cohort sampled during active COVID-19.

The V call is TRBV6-6, the J call TRBJ2-7; 8 bases are shared with TRBD2. This CDR3 has 14 residues. Trimming cost V 7 bases and J 7 bases; bases outside gene matches: 12. From germline, CDR1 is MNHNY and CDR2 SVGAGI (reference sequence). CDR3 nucleotides: TGTGCCAGCACCAGCCCTACCCCGGGGGGGGAGCAGTACTTC. Its translation is CASTSPTPGGEQYF.

The rearrangement uses TRBV28 and TRBJ2-4; the match to TRBD1 covers 7 bases. Germline lookup yields CDR1 MDHEN and CDR2 SYDVKM. The CDR3 is 12 amino acids. The junction had 5 bases not matched to a gene; V was cut back by 6 bases and J by 9 bases. CDR3 amino acids: CASRTGNTIQYF. The CDR3 nucleotides read TGTGCCAGCAGGACAGGGAATACCATTCAGTACTTC.

The chain joins TRBV6-5 to TRBJ1-1; 7 bases map to TRBD1. In germline, CDR1 is MNHEY, CDR2 SVGAGI. J was trimmed by 0 bases and V by 11 bases; bases with no gene match: 3. This CDR3 has 12 residues. CDR3: CADRAMNTEAFF. In DNA form, the CDR3 reads TGTGCCGACAGGGCCATGAACACTGAAGCTTTCTTT.